Following are 30 T cell receptor beta chains from one sample sequenced in a study of shared clonotypes between healthy human individuals. Clones were read by immunoSEQ multiplex PCR, and TCRdb kept only the in-frame ones, dropping some. The sample shows approximately 1,000,000 clones, around three quarters of them seen only once. The sample comprised memory CD4+ T cells from PBMCs. The subset denotes: CD45RA-negative fraction. The receptors were sampled from a man aged 18-30 years in good health. Some clones in this sample may be carry-over from other donors' samples.

The chain links TRBV7-9 to TRBJ2-7, with D unresolved. There are 13 residues in the CDR3. Trimming stripped 5 bases from V and 6 bases from J, with 14 bases between. Germline CDR1 SEHNR, CDR2 FQNEAQ (reference sequence). CDR3 sequence (DNA): TGTGCCAGCAGCCCTGGGCGGATCCGCGAGCAGTACTTC. Translation gives CASSPGRIREQYF.

The chain combines TRBV5-4 with TRBJ2-7; 7 bases fit TRBD1. CDR1 is SGHNT, CDR2 YYREEE, per germline (reference sequence). The CDR3 extends over 14 amino acids. Trimming took 5 bases from V and 5 from J; bases not matched to a gene: 10. The CDR3 loop reads CASSSSRGSNEQYF. The CDR3 bases are TGTGCCAGCAGTTCGAGCAGGGGGAGCAACGAGCAGTACTTC.

V usage is TRBV5-6 and J usage is TRBJ2-2; TRBD2 aligns across 7 bases. CDR1 and CDR2 (germline): SGHDT, YYEEEE. The junction had 4 bases not matched to a gene; V was cut back by 4 bases and J by 1 base. CDR3 length equals 15 residues. CDR3 coding DNA: TGTGCCAGCAGCACAAGCGGGGTGAACACCGGGGAGCTGTTTTTT. Translating gives CASSTSGVNTGELFF. The variable domain in full, completed from reference TRBV5-6 and TRBJ2-2, reads DAGVTQSPTHLIKTRGQQVTLRCSPKSGHDTVSWYQQALGQGPQFIFQYYEEEERQRGNFPDRFSGHQFPNYSSELNVNALLLGDSALYLCASSTSGVNTGELFFGEGSRLTVL.

The J gene is TRBJ1-1, the V gene TRBV4-1, with a weak D call TRBD1 (6 bases). Germline loops: CDR1 MGHRA, CDR2 YSYEKL. The V gene lost 0 bases and the J gene lost 1 base, with 9 bases spanning the gap. The CDR3 is 15 residues long. As DNA, the CDR3 is TGCGCCAGCAGCCAAGATCGCAGGGGGAACACTGAAGCTTTCTTT. Translation gives CASSQDRRGNTEAFF.

The chain recombines TRBV27 with TRBJ2-1, with D possibly being TRBD1 or TRBD2 (5 bases each). The V gene lost 6 bases and the J gene lost 7 bases, with 22 bases spanning the gap. The CDR3 has 16 amino acids. Germline V gene sequence: CDR1 MNHEY, CDR2 SMNVEV (reference sequence). The CDR3 region has the DNA TGTGCCAGCAGACCGATCGGGACCGAGGCGCTGAATGAGCAGTTCTTC. It codes for CASRPIGTEALNEQFF.

The V gene is TRBV5-8, the J gene TRBJ1-5; D ambiguous. The CDR3 is made up of 13 amino acids. V was shortened by 5 bases and J by 6 bases, with 12 bases between the two germline ends. Germline V CDR1 and CDR2: SGHTS, YDEGEE. CDR3 region: CASSYLGSQPQHF. The CDR3 DNA follows: TGTGCCAGCAGTTATCTTGGGTCTCAGCCCCAGCATTTT.

This clone was found once. The gene calls are TRBV28 and TRBJ2-7, with D possibly being TRBD2 (6 bases). The ends were cut back, 6 bases at V and 5 bases at J, with 17 bases in the middle. Germline assignment: CDR1 MDHEN and CDR2 SYDVKM. This CDR3 is built from 14 residues. The CDR3 DNA reads as TGTGCCAGCAGCACGCCGGCGGAGGGGAACGAGCAGTACTTC. Amino acids: CASSTPAEGNEQYF.

J is TRBJ2-5 and V is TRBV4-1; D might be TRBD2 (6 bases). The germline V gene has CDR1 MGHRA and CDR2 YSYEKL. The CDR3 runs 15 residues. V lost 4 bases, J lost 10 bases, and 22 bases lay in between. The CDR3 region is CASSRGEQWGEDQYF. The CDR3 DNA reads TGCGCCAGCAGCCGGGGGGAACAGTGGGGCGAGGACCAGTACTTC.

The chain combines TRBV7-8 with TRBJ1-2; D remains ambiguous. With 5 bases removed from V and 7 bases from J, the gap between germline ends came to 14 bases. Per germline, CDR1 SGHVS and CDR2 FQNEAQ. The CDR3 loop spans 13 amino acids. The CDR3 spells CASSHPSYGGYTF. The CDR3 bases are TGTGCCAGCAGCCATCCCAGCTACGGTGGCTACACCTTC. Looking up the rest from reference TRBV7-8 and TRBJ1-2 gives the full variable domain: GAGVSQSPRYKVAKRGQDVALRCDPISGHVSLFWYQQALGQGPEFLTYFQNEAQLDKSGLPSDRFFAERPEGSVSTLKIQRTQQEDSAVYLCASSHPSYGGYTFGSGTRLTVV.

This clone has just a few counts. The chain employs TRBV28 and TRBJ2-5; no definite D call. V gave up 2 bases and J gave up 4 bases, with 17 bases separating them. The CDR3 is made up of 16 amino acids. Germline CDR1 and CDR2: MDHEN and SYDVKM. CDR3 bases: TGTGCCAGCAGTTTACTCTACTCAGGCGTAGGAGAGACCCAGTACTTC. Translation: CASSLLYSGVGETQYF. The whole variable domain, filled in from reference TRBV28 and TRBJ2-5, reads DVKVTQSSRYLVKRTGEKVFLECVQDMDHENMFWYRQDPGLGLRLIYFSYDVKMKEKGDIPEGYSVSREKKERFSLILESASTNQTSMYLCASSLLYSGVGETQYFGPGTRLLVL.

The chain links TRBV18 to TRBJ2-2, with D possibly being TRBD1 (5 bases). Germline V gene lookup returns CDR1 KGHSH and CDR2 LQKENI. This CDR3 has 15 amino acids. The V end was cut by 2 bases, the J end by 1 base, with 8 bases between. CDR3 in amino acids: CASSPDSRNTGELFF. CDR3 sequence (DNA): TGTGCCAGCTCACCAGACAGCAGGAACACCGGGGAGCTGTTTTTT.

The J gene is TRBJ1-1, the V gene TRBV5-4; 7 bases match TRBD1. Per the germline V gene, CDR1 is SGHNT and CDR2 is YYREEE (reference sequence). V was pared by 4 bases and J by 6 bases, with 6 bases of the junction left unmatched. There are 13 residues in the CDR3. The CDR3 loop is CASSLRQGSEAFF. The CDR3 DNA reads TGTGCCAGCAGCCTTCGACAGGGTTCTGAAGCTTTCTTT.

The chain has TRBV4-1 and TRBJ1-4, with D perhaps matching TRBD1 (6 bases). CDR1 and CDR2 (germline): MGHRA, YSYEKL. Trimming removed 5 bases from V and 1 base from J, with 11 bases in between. CDR3 length: 15 residues. CDR3 sequence: CASSVRGKTNEKLFF. The CDR3 nucleotides read TGCGCCAGCAGCGTTAGGGGGAAAACTAATGAAAAACTGTTTTTT.

This chain joins TRBV6-5 and TRBJ2-7, with 8 bases matching TRBD1. V lost 6 bases, J lost 1 base, and 2 bases stayed unmatched. The CDR3 loop spans 13 amino acids. Germline loops: CDR1 MNHEY, CDR2 SVGAGI. The CDR3 region has the DNA TGTGCCAGCAGGGACAGGGCATCCTACGAGCAGTACTTC. Amino acids: CASRDRASYEQYF.

The chain employs TRBV4-1 and TRBJ1-2, with TRBD1 as a possible D gene (5 bases). There are 14 residues in the CDR3. Germline CDR1 and CDR2: MGHRA and YSYEKL. Trimming removed 4 bases at V and 3 bases at J, with 12 bases between. In DNA, the CDR3 is TGCGCCAGCAGCCGGGGGGGGTTGGACTATGGCTACACCTTC. It encodes CASSRGGLDYGYTF.

The chain has TRBV5-6 and TRBJ2-5, with D possibly matching TRBD1 (6 bases). The CDR3 spans 14 residues. Germline V lookup: CDR1 SGHDT, CDR2 YYEEEE. Trimming removed 4 bases at V and 5 bases at J, with 15 bases between. CDR3 DNA: TGTGCCAGCAGCAGGGCCAGGGGTGGGGAGACCCAGTACTTC. Translation: CASSRARGGETQYF.

This chain connects TRBV2 to TRBJ2-2; 10 bases agree with TRBD1. The CDR3 extends over 16 amino acids. CDR1 and CDR2 (germline): SNHLY, FYNNEI. J gave up 5 bases and V 5 bases, and 8 bases lay outside the gene matches. The CDR3 region is CASSPGTGVRTGELFF. The CDR3 nucleotides read TGTGCCAGCAGTCCCGGGACAGGGGTTCGGACCGGGGAGCTGTTTTTT.

The rearrangement joins TRBV30 to TRBJ2-5; D is unresolved. From germline, CDR1 is GTSNPN and CDR2 SVGIG (reference sequence). The CDR3 sequence is 13 residues long. V lost 2 bases and J lost 2, with 9 bases in between. The DNA for the CDR3 is TGTGCCTGGAGTTTCGGAGCGCAAGAGACCCAGTACTTC. Its protein is CAWSFGAQETQYF.

The J gene is TRBJ2-5, the V gene TRBV28, with 7 bases aligning to TRBD2. Germline loops: CDR1 MDHEN, CDR2 SYDVKM. The CDR3 loop spans 16 amino acids. V lost 5 bases, J lost 0 bases, and 9 bases stayed unmatched. The CDR3 coding sequence is TGTGCCAGCAGTGGCGGGAGTTCTTCGTACCAAGAGACCCAGTACTTC. The encoded protein is CASSGGSSSYQETQYF.

The V and J genes are TRBV4-1 and TRBJ1-2; the D gene is possibly TRBD1 (6 bases). This CDR3 has 14 amino acids. Germline loops: CDR1 MGHRA, CDR2 YSYEKL. V gave up 0 bases and J gave up 5 bases, with 10 bases separating them. The CDR3 here is CASSQDVRGYGYTF. CDR3 DNA: TGCGCCAGCAGCCAAGACGTCAGGGGTTATGGCTACACCTTC.

The chain has TRBV7-3 and TRBJ2-5; D perhaps matches TRBD2 (5 bases). CDR3 length equals 18 residues. CDR1 is SGHTA and CDR2 is FQGTGA in the germline V gene. The V gene lost 5 bases and the J gene lost 2 bases, with 24 bases spanning the gap. CDR3 nucleotide sequence: TGTGCCAGCAGCCCGAGCCCGACCCAAGGACTGGGTCAAGAGACCCAGTACTTC. It codes for CASSPSPTQGLGQETQYF.

V and J are TRBV28 and TRBJ1-5; no clear D. Trimming took off 7 bases at V and 1 base at J, with 8 bases between the two ends. CDR1 MDHEN and CDR2 SYDVKM come from the germline V gene. There are 13 residues in the CDR3. The CDR3 sequence: CASTSPSNQPQHF. CDR3 in DNA: TGTGCCAGCACCTCCCCGAGCAATCAGCCCCAGCATTTT.

V and J are TRBV29-1 and TRBJ2-5, with 10 positions matching TRBD1. Germline assignment: CDR1 SQVTM and CDR2 ANQGSEA. V shed 5 bases and J 2 bases; nucleotides not matched to a gene: 5. This CDR3 region has 14 residues. The CDR3 region has the DNA TGCAGCGTTATTGGACAGGGGGATCAAGAGACCCAGTACTTC. This gives the protein CSVIGQGDQETQYF.

The rearrangement joins TRBV30 to TRBJ1-5, with 7 bases fitting TRBD1. V lost 4 bases, J lost 5 bases, and 5 bases stayed unmatched. From germline, CDR1 is GTSNPN and CDR2 SVGIG (reference sequence). This CDR3 contains 13 residues. CDR3 sequence (DNA): TGTGCCTGGAAGGGGGCGCGGGATCAGCCCCAGCATTTT. It yields the protein CAWKGARDQPQHF.

CDR3 sequence: CASSGLRLLSSYEQYF. The CDR3 DNA is TGTGCCAGCAGTGGGTTGCGACTTTTAAGCTCCTACGAGCAGTACTTC. The rearrangement joins TRBV2 to TRBJ2-7; no reliable D call. CDR1 is SNHLY and CDR2 is FYNNEI in the germline V gene. CDR3 size: 16 residues. Trimming cost V 4 bases and J 0 bases, with 16 bases left between them.

The rearrangement uses TRBV6-1 and TRBJ2-4; D is unresolved. Germline-derived CDR1 and CDR2 are MNHNS and SASEGT. The CDR3 is made up of 16 amino acids. Trimming left V 0 bases short and J 2 bases short, with 11 bases between. This chain's CDR3 is CASSEAPAGTKNIQYF. In DNA form, the CDR3 reads TGTGCCAGCAGTGAAGCACCCGCCGGTACCAAAAACATTCAGTACTTC.

The CDR3 protein is CAISAPDTDTQYF. CDR3 sequence (DNA): TGTGCCATCAGTGCGCCAGACACAGATACGCAGTATTTT. The chain recombines TRBV10-3 with TRBJ2-3; D is undetermined. This CDR3 is built from 13 residues. CDR1 ENHRY and CDR2 SYGVKD come from the germline V gene. Trimming took 4 bases from V and 2 from J, leaving 7 bases between them.

The J gene is TRBJ1-5, the V gene TRBV19; D is uncertain. Germline CDR1 LNHDA, CDR2 SQIVND (reference sequence). The CDR3 length is 13 residues. The V gene lost 1 base and the J gene lost 9 bases, with 10 bases spanning the gap. The CDR3 DNA sequence: TGTGCCAGTAGTATAGGTGCCCGGCCGCCCCAGCATTTT. Translating gives CASSIGARPPQHF. Variable domain in full (rest from reference TRBV19 and TRBJ1-5): DGGITQSPKYLFRKEGQNVTLSCEQNLNHDAMYWYRQDPGQGLRLIYYSQIVNDFQKGDIAEGYSVSREKKESFPLTVTSAQKNPTAFYLCASSIGARPPQHFGDGTRLSIL.

V gene TRBV28 combines with J gene TRBJ1-2, with D possibly TRBD1 on 6 matching bases. Germline assignment: CDR1 MDHEN and CDR2 SYDVKM. The CDR3 is made up of 14 amino acids. The germline V and J ends were trimmed by 6 bases and 6 bases, with 17 bases remaining between them. The CDR3 DNA is TGTGCCAGCAGGTTGAGACAGGTCTCTGATGGCTACACCTTC. It translates to CASRLRQVSDGYTF.

The chain recombines TRBV21-1 with TRBJ2-7; the table's D call, TRBD2, was not checked against the DNA. TRBV21-1 is a listed pseudogene. The CDR3 covers 14 residues. CDR3 coding DNA: TGTGCCAGCAGCAGAAGAGCGGGAGCCTACGAGCAGTACTTC. This codes for CASSRRAGAYEQYF.